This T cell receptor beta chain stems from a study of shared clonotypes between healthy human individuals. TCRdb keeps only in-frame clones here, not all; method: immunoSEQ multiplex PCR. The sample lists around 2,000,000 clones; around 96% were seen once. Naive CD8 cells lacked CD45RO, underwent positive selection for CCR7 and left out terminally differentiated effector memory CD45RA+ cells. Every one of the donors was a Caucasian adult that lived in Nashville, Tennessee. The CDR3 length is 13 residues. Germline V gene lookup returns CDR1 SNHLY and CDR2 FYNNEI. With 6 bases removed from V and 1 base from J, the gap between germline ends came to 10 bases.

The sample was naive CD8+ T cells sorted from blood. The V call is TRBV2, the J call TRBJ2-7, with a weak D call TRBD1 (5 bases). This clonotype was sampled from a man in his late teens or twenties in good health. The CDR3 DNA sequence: TGTGCCAGCAGGGCAGGGATTTCCTACGAGCAGTACTTC. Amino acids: CASRAGISYEQYF.